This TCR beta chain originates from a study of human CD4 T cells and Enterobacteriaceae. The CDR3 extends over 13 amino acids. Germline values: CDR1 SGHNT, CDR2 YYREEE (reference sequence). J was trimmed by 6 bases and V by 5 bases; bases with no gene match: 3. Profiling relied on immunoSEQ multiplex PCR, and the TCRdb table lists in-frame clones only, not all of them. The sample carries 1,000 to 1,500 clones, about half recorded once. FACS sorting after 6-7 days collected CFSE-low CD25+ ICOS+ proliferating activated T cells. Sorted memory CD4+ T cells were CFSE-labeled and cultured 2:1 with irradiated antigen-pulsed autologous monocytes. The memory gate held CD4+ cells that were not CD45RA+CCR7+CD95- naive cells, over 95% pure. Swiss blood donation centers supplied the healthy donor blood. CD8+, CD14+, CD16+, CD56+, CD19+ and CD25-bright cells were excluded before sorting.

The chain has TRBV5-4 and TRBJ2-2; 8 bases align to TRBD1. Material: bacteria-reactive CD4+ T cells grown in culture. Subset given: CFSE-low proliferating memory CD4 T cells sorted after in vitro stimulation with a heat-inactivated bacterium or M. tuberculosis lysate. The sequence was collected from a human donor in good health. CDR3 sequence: CASRWTGSGELFF. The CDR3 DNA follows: TGTGCCAGCAGATGGACAGGGTCCGGGGAGCTGTTTTTT. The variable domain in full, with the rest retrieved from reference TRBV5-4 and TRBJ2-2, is ETGVTQSPTHLIKTRGQQVTLRCSSQSGHNTVSWYQQALGQGPQFIFQYYREEENGRGNFPPRFSGLQFPNYSSELNVNALELDDSALYLCASRWTGSGELFFGEGSRLTVL.